This T cell receptor beta chain derives from a study of shared clonotypes between healthy human individuals. The assay was immunoSEQ multiplex PCR, and TCRdb's table has in-frame clones only and misses some. Among 110,000 or so clones listed, about 67% were seen once. Germline values: CDR1 MDHEN, CDR2 SYDVKM. CDR3 length equals 14 residues. Losses at the gene ends were 8 bases for V and 9 bases for J; bases not matched to a gene: 12. Study-level points and caveats: Among several donors, approximately 5% of naive CD4 clonotypes were found in common. Rarefaction exposed incomplete sorted-subset sequencing despite large depth.

About this clone: Its target is not known.

The sequenced material came from memory CD8+ T cells sorted from blood. Subset reported: CD45RO+ cells pooled with CCR7-negative TemRA cells. The chain carries TRBV28 and TRBJ2-1, with 8 nucleotides matching TRBD1. The receptor comes from a woman in her 30s in good health. CDR3 nucleotides: TGTGCCAGCGAGCATGCCAGGGGGCCGAGTGAGCAGTTCTTC. Its protein product is CASEHARGPSEQFF.